Below, one T cell receptor beta chain is given with its context. Via MiXCR, TCRdb re-called the 5' RACE reads, giving one row per CDR3 protein. The sample lists roughly 65,000 distinct CDR3 sequences; around 9.9% were seen once. The data stem from a study of early T cells in non-severe SARS-CoV-2 infection. Study at large: Sequencing targeted bulk RNA from unsorted whole blood, leaving chains unpaired.

The CDR3 loop spans 16 amino acids. The J segment lost 5 bases and the V segment lost 5 bases, leaving 10 bases of the junction unmatched. Germline V CDR1 and CDR2: SGHVS, FQNEAQ. The clonotype was recovered from an adult who was a healthcare worker with PCR-confirmed SARS-CoV-2 infection or an uninfected control (not recorded which). Material for sequencing was whole blood. The J gene is TRBJ2-3, the V gene TRBV7-8; 10 bases are shared with TRBD2. The CDR3 DNA reads TGTGCCAGCAGCCGACTATTTAGCGGGAGGAGAGATACGCAGTATTTT. Residues: CASSRLFSGRRDTQYF.